In its sample, the clone carrying this T cell receptor beta chain was seen a few times. The sample belongs to a study of blood T cell repertoires in COVID-19. Authors' data handling: It was from reference gene primer amplification that nucleated cell counts were estimated. The repertoire was sequenced with immunoSEQ multiplex PCR; TCRdb's copy has only in-frame clones and lacks some. The V and J calls and the clone size are those of that table, but D and trimming were determined from the DNA. The sample has over 45,000 clones, over 75% seen once. The CDR3 spans 20 residues. Trimming at V came to 2 bases and at J to 0 bases, leaving 11 bases not matched to a gene. Germline-derived CDR1 and CDR2 are LNHDA and SQIVND (reference sequence).

The material sequenced was peripheral blood. The chain is built from TRBV19 and TRBJ2-6, with 9 bases aligning to TRBD2. This clonotype was sampled from a man aged 50 or older with active COVID-19. CDR3 loop: CASSIRASGIPSSGANVLTF. In DNA, the CDR3 is TGTGCCAGTAGTATAAGGGCTAGCGGGATCCCGAGCTCTGGGGCCAACGTCCTGACTTTC.